This entry lists 22 T cell receptor beta chains sequenced from one sample in a study of blood T cell repertoires in COVID-19 (dated by TCRdb to 2018 to 2020). Libraries were constructed by the immunoSEQ multiplex PCR assay. What TCRdb holds here is the immuneACCESS table cut down to in-frame rearrangements. Part of the clones is not present; checked against another copy, under half of the missing clones reflect an unresolved V gene, and the others are unexplained. The sample records roughly 390,000 clones, 85% of which are singletons. About 3.6% of the sample rests with the top ten. The sample taken for sequencing was peripheral blood. Every receptor here comes from a woman between 18 and 30 years old with acute or convalescent COVID-19.

The V gene is TRBV20-1, the J gene TRBJ2-7, with TRBD1 identical over 9 bases. The V and J ends lost 3 bases and 0 bases, in that order; junction bases with no gene match: 9. The germline V gene encodes CDR1 DFQATT and CDR2 SNEGSKA (reference sequence). The CDR3 is 16 amino acids. The CDR3 nucleotides read TGCAGTGCTAGTAAGATCCGGGACAGGGACTCCTACGAGCAGTACTTC. Translating gives CSASKIRDRDSYEQYF.

This sequence joins TRBV2 and TRBJ2-1, with D unresolved. The germline V and J ends were trimmed by 8 bases and 0 bases, with 11 bases remaining between them. CDR3 length: 14 amino acids. Germline V CDR1 and CDR2: SNHLY, FYNNEI. The CDR3 sequence: CASYPTLSYNEQFF. The DNA of the CDR3 is TGTGCCAGCTATCCTACTCTCTCCTACAATGAGCAGTTCTTC.

This clone showed up just a few times. The chain couples TRBV19 to TRBJ2-6; the D is unclear. Trimming took off 5 bases at V and 0 bases at J, with 2 bases between the two ends. Germline lookup yields CDR1 LNHDA and CDR2 SQIVND (reference sequence). The CDR3 is 13 amino acids. The CDR3 coding sequence is TGTGCCAGTAGTCTCTCTGGGGCCAACGTCCTGACTTTC. Protein: CASSLSGANVLTF.

J is TRBJ1-4 and V is TRBV6-1, with TRBD1 matching 8 bases. The trim removed 3 bases at V and 3 bases at J, leaving 6 bases unmatched. This CDR3 spans 16 amino acids. Germline-derived CDR1 and CDR2 are MNHNS and SASEGT. As DNA, the CDR3 is TGTGCCAGCAGTGAGGCAGGGGGCTTAGCTAATGAAAAACTGTTTTTT. This codes for CASSEAGGLANEKLFF.

The V and J genes are TRBV5-4 and TRBJ2-7; 11 bases are a match to TRBD2. Looked up from germline, CDR1 is SGHNT and CDR2 is YYREEE (reference sequence). Losses at the gene ends were 4 bases for V and 7 bases for J; bases not matched to a gene: 13. CDR3 length equals 16 residues. CDR3 sequence: CASSPGGSGRAVEQYF. The CDR3 nucleotides are TGTGCCAGCAGCCCCGGGGGTAGCGGGAGGGCAGTTGAGCAGTACTTC.

The V gene is TRBV5-1, the J gene TRBJ2-5, with 7 bases matching TRBD2. Per germline, CDR1 SGHRS and CDR2 YFSETQ. J lost 5 bases, V lost 3 bases, and 13 bases had no gene match. This CDR3 has 16 residues. The CDR3 DNA reads TGCGCCAGCAGCTGGACCGCTAGCGGAGCTGGGGAGACCCAGTACTTC. This encodes CASSWTASGAGETQYF.

This clone appeared once. The chain combines TRBV7-3 with TRBJ2-1; TRBD2 matches at 8 bases. J was trimmed by 8 bases and V by 5 bases; bases with no gene match: 8. The CDR3 covers 14 residues. The germline CDR1 and CDR2 sequences are SGHTA and FQGTGA. The CDR3 spells CASSPGRGVDEQFF. The CDR3 DNA reads TGTGCCAGCAGCCCCGGGAGGGGCGTCGATGAGCAGTTCTTC.

This clone was found once. This chain connects TRBV27 to TRBJ1-4, with 7 bases that match TRBD1. Germline values: CDR1 MNHEY, CDR2 SMNVEV (reference sequence). V lost 6 bases and J lost 5; bases outside the gene matches: 6. CDR3 length: 14 residues. The chain's CDR3 is CASSLGQTNEKLFF. CDR3 DNA: TGTGCCAGCAGCTTGGGACAGACAAATGAAAAACTGTTTTTT.

This clone has a single count. The V gene is TRBV19, the J gene TRBJ1-3, with 7 bases lining up with TRBD1. CDR1 LNHDA and CDR2 SQIVND come from the germline V gene (reference sequence). The CDR3 is 15 amino acids. With V trimmed by 3 bases and J by 4 bases, 6 bases remained unmatched. CDR3 region: CASSIGGGAGNTIYF. CDR3 bases: TGTGCCAGTAGTATCGGAGGGGGCGCCGGAAACACCATATATTTT.

This clone was seen once. The chain employs TRBV27 and TRBJ2-7; 9 bases are shared with TRBD1. V shed 7 bases, J shed 8 bases, and the junction held 21 bases outside the gene matches. Germline CDR1 reads MNHEY; CDR2 reads SMNVEV (reference sequence). The CDR3 is 17 amino acids. The CDR3 DNA reads TGTGCCAGCACCACTTTTTGGGACAGGGCTCTAACCGCGAAGCAGTACTTC. Translation gives CASTTFWDRALTAKQYF.

The chain combines TRBV12-5 with TRBJ1-4; 9 bases match TRBD1. After removal of 3 bases from V and 8 bases from J, the junction contained 4 bases not matched to a gene. Germline lookup yields CDR1 LGHNT and CDR2 FRNRAP. The CDR3 is made up of 14 amino acids. For the CDR3, the DNA is TGTGCTAGTGGTTTCCGACAGGGGGGCGAAAAACTGTTTTTT. It yields the protein CASGFRQGGEKLFF.

The V gene is TRBV5-6, the J gene TRBJ2-3; TRBD2 matches at 8 bases. CDR3 length equals 17 residues. CDR1 and CDR2 (germline): SGHDT, YYEEEE. J was trimmed by 0 bases and V by 4 bases; bases with no gene match: 10. In DNA, the CDR3 is TGTGCCAGCAGCCCGTACCGGGGGGGAGGAAGCACAGATACGCAGTATTTT. This translates into CASSPYRGGGSTDTQYF. The full variable domain, completed using reference TRBV5-6 and TRBJ2-3, is DAGVTQSPTHLIKTRGQQVTLRCSPKSGHDTVSWYQQALGQGPQFIFQYYEEEERQRGNFPDRFSGHQFPNYSSELNVNALLLGDSALYLCASSPYRGGGSTDTQYFGPGTRLTVL.

This chain connects TRBV7-2 to TRBJ2-1; 11 bases agree with TRBD1. V dropped 10 bases and J dropped 7; count of bases not matched to a gene: 12. Germline V CDR1 and CDR2: SGHTA, FQGNSA. CDR3 length: 15 amino acids. In nucleotides, the CDR3 is TGTGCCATCCCCCCCGGGGACAGGGGGATTAATGAGCAGTTCTTC. This sequence encodes CAIPPGDRGINEQFF.

The chain carries TRBV7-8 and TRBJ2-1; D perhaps matches TRBD2 (5 bases). The CDR3 extends over 16 amino acids. The germline V gene has CDR1 SGHVS and CDR2 FQNEAQ. Between the trimmed V and J ends, which lost 5 bases and 0 bases, there was a span of 14 bases. CDR3 loop: CASSPSYAASYNEQFF. CDR3 DNA sequence: TGTGCCAGCAGCCCTAGCTACGCGGCCTCCTACAATGAGCAGTTCTTC.

This sequence joins TRBV11-2 and TRBJ2-7, with 7 nucleotides matching TRBD1. This CDR3 contains 14 residues. J lost 3 bases, V lost 7 bases, and 9 bases had no gene match. The V gene's germline CDR1 is SGHAT and CDR2 FQNNGV. CDR3 coding DNA: TGTGCCAGCACCACAGGGGTGTTTCTCTACGAGCAGTACTTC. It codes for CASTTGVFLYEQYF.

The chain combines TRBV5-6 with TRBJ2-3; 12 nucleotides line up with TRBD2. This CDR3 has 15 amino acids. The germline gives CDR1 SGHDT, CDR2 YYEEEE. Unmatched junction bases numbered 3, after V lost 4 bases and J lost 3 bases. The CDR3 sequence is CASSIGLAGTDTQYF. CDR3 nucleotides: TGTGCCAGCAGCATCGGACTAGCGGGAACAGATACGCAGTATTTT.

The V and J genes are TRBV2 and TRBJ1-2; D perhaps matches TRBD1 (5 bases). V was shortened by 7 bases and J by 4 bases, with 13 bases between the two germline ends. The CDR3 contains 13 residues. Germline CDR1 reads SNHLY; CDR2 reads FYNNEI. CDR3 loop: CASTQTQGYGYTF. In nucleotides, the CDR3 is TGTGCCAGCACCCAGACCCAGGGCTATGGCTACACCTTC.

The V and J genes are TRBV6-6 and TRBJ2-5; D not resolved. Germline V CDR1 and CDR2: MNHNY, SVGAGI (reference sequence). The CDR3 spans 12 residues. V lost 7 bases, J lost 6 bases, and 12 bases lay in between. CDR3 sequence (DNA): TGTGCCAGCACCCTCCCCGGTCAGACCCAGTACTTC. This translates into CASTLPGQTQYF.

The chain recombines TRBV2 with TRBJ1-4, with a weak D call TRBD1 (5 bases). From germline, CDR1 is SNHLY and CDR2 FYNNEI. V was trimmed by 3 bases and J by 8 bases, leaving 13 bases between them. The CDR3 runs to 14 residues. The CDR3 coding sequence is TGTGCCAGCAGTGATTTGTCAGGGTGGGAAAAACTGTTTTTT. Protein product: CASSDLSGWEKLFF.

The J gene is TRBJ2-3, the V gene TRBV19, with D possibly matching TRBD2 (6 bases). The CDR3 covers 15 residues. The V gene's germline CDR1 is LNHDA and CDR2 SQIVND (reference sequence). V was clipped by 6 bases and J by 4 bases, with 17 bases between them. The CDR3 region has the DNA TGTGCCAGTAGAGCCATAACGGGAGCCGCAGATACGCAGTATTTT. Amino acid sequence: CASRAITGAADTQYF.

The chain carries TRBV19 and TRBJ2-7, with 9 bases fitting TRBD1. The V gene end was trimmed by 5 bases and the J gene end by 1 base; junction bases not matched to a gene: 9. The CDR3 contains 16 residues. Germline values: CDR1 LNHDA, CDR2 SQIVND (reference sequence). The CDR3 bases are TGTGCCAGTAGTCCCCGGGACAGGGTAGGGTCCTACGAGCAGTACTTC. This translates into CASSPRDRVGSYEQYF.

The chain recombines TRBV24-1 with TRBJ2-1; 10 nucleotides line up with TRBD2. V lost 4 bases to trimming and J lost 5 bases; unmatched junction nucleotides: 7. In germline, CDR1 is KGHDR, CDR2 SFDVKD. The CDR3 spans 16 residues. CDR3 residues: CATSDPSGGSDNEQFF. The CDR3 DNA sequence: TGTGCCACCAGTGACCCTAGCGGGGGCTCTGACAATGAGCAGTTCTTC.